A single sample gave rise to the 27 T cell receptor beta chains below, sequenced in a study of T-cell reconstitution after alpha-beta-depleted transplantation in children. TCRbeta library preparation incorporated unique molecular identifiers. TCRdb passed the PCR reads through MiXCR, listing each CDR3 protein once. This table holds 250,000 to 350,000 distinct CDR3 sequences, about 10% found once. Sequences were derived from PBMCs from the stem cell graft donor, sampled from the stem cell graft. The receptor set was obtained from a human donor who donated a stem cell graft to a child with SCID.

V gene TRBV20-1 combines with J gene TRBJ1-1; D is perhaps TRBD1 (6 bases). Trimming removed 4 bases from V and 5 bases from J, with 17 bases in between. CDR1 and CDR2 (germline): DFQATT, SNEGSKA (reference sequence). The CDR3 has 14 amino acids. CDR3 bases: TGCAGTGCTACAAGACAGGCTCTGGGGACTGAAGCTTTCTTT. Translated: CSATRQALGTEAFF.

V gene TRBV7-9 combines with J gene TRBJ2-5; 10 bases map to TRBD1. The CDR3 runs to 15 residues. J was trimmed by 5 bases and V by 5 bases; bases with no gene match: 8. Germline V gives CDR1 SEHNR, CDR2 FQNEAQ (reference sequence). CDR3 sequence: CASSPDRGRGETQYF. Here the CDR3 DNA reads TGTGCCAGCAGCCCAGACAGGGGGCGCGGGGAGACCCAGTACTTC.

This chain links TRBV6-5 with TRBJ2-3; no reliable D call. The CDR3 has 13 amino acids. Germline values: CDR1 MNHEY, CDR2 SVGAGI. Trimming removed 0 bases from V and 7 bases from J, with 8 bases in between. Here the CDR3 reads CASSYSSLHTQYF. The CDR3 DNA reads TGTGCCAGCAGTTACTCGAGTCTCCATACGCAGTATTTT.

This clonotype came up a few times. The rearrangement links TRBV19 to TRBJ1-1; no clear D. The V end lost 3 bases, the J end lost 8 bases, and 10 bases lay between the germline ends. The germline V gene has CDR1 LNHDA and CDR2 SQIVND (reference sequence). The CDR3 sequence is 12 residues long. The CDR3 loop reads CASSMIRGEAFF. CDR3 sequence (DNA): TGTGCCAGTAGTATGATTCGAGGAGAAGCTTTCTTT.

The CDR3 spells CAISEGVEQFF. As DNA, the CDR3 is TGTGCCATCAGTGAAGGGGTTGAGCAGTTCTTC. The rearrangement uses TRBV10-3 and TRBJ2-1; possible D gene TRBD1, 5 bases. The germline CDR1 and CDR2 sequences are ENHRY and SYGVKD. This CDR3 region has 11 residues. V was clipped by 3 bases and J by 9 bases, with 6 bases between them.

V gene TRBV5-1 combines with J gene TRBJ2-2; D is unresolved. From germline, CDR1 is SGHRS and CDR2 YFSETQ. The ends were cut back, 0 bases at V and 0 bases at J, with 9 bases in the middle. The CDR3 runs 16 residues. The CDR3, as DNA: TGCGCCAGCAGCTTGGCGACCAGCGCGAACACCGGGGAGCTGTTTTTT. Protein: CASSLATSANTGELFF.

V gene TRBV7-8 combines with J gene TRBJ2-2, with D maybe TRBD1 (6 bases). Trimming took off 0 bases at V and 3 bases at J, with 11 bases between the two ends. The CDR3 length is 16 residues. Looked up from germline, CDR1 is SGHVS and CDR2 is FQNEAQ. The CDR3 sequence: CASSLAARGDTGELFF. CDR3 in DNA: TGTGCCAGCAGCTTAGCTGCCAGGGGCGACACCGGGGAGCTGTTTTTT.

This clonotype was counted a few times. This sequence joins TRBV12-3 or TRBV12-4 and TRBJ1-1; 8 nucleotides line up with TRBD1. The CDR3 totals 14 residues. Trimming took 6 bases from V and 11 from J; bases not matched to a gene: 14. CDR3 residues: CASSTIKQGVKAFF. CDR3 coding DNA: TGTGCCAGCAGCACCATTAAACAGGGGGTGAAGGCTTTCTTT.

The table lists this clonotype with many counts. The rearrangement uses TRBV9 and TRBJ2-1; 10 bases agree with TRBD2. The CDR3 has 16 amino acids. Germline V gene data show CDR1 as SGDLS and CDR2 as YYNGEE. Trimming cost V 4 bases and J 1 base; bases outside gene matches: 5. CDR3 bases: TGTGCCAGCAGCATTAGCGGGGGGTATTCCTACAATGAGCAGTTCTTC. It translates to CASSISGGYSYNEQFF.

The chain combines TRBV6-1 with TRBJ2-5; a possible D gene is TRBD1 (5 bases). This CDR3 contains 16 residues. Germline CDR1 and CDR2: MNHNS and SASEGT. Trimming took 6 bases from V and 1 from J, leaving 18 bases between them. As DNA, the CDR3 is TGTGCCAGCAGGTTGACCCAGGGTTTGGCCCAAGAGACCCAGTACTTC. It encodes CASRLTQGLAQETQYF.

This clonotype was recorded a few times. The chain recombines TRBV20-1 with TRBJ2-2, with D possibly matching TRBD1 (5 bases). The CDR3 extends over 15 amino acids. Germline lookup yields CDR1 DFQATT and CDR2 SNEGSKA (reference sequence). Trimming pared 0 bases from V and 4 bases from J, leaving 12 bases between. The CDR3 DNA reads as TGCAGTGCTAGAGATCCAGGGAAAGTCACCGGGGAGCTGTTTTTT. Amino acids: CSARDPGKVTGELFF.

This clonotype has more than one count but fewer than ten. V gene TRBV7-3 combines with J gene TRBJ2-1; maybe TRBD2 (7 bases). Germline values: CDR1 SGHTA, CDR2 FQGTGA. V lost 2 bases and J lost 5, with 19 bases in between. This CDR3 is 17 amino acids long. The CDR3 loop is CASSLFRRGDYNNEQFF. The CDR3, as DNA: TGTGCCAGCAGCTTATTCCGTAGGGGGGACTATAACAATGAGCAGTTCTTC. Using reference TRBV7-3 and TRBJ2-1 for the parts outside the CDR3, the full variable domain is GAGVSQTPSNKVTEKGKYVELRCDPISGHTALYWYRQSLGQGPEFLIYFQGTGAADDSGLPNDRFFAVRPEGSVSTLKIQRTERGDSAVYLCASSLFRRGDYNNEQFFGPGTRLTVL.

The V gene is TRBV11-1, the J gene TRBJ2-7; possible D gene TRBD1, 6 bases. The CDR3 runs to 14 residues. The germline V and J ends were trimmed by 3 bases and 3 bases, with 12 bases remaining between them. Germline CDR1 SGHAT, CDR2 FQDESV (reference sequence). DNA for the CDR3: TGTGCCAGCAGCTTGGACAGAGCCCTCTACGAGCAGTACTTC. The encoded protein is CASSLDRALYEQYF.

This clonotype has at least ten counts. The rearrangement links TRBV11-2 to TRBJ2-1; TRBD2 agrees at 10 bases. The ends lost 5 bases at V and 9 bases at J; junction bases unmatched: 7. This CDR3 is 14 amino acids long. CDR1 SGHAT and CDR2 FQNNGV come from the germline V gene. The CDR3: CASSGSGGAGEQFF. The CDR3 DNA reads TGTGCCAGCAGCGGAAGCGGGGGGGCCGGTGAGCAGTTCTTC.

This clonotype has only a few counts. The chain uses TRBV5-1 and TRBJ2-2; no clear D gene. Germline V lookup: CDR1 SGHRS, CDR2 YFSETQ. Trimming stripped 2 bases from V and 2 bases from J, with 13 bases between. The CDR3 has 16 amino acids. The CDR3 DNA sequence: TGCGCCAGCAGCTTTTACGGTTTCGTCAACACCGGGGAGCTGTTTTTT. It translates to CASSFYGFVNTGELFF.

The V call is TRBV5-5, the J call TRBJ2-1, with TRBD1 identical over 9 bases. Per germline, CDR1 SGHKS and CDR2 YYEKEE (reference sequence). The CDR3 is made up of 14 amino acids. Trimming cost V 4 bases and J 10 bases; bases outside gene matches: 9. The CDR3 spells CASSLDPDRGEQFF. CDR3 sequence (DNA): TGTGCCAGCAGCCTCGATCCCGACAGGGGGGAGCAGTTCTTC.

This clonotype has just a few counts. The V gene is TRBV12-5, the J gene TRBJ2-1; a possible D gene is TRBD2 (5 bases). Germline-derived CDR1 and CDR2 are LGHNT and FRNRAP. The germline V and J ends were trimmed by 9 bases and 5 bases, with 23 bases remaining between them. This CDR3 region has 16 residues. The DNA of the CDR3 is TGTGCTAGCCTACCCCCTAGGAGCGGTTTTAACAATGAGCAGTTCTTC. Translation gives CASLPPRSGFNNEQFF.

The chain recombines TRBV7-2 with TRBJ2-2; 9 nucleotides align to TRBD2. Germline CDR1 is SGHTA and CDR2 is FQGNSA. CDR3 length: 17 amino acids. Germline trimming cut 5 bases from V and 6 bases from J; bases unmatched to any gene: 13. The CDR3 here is CASSPQRIAGGPGELFF. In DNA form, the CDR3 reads TGTGCCAGCAGCCCTCAGCGTATTGCGGGGGGGCCCGGGGAGCTGTTTTTT.

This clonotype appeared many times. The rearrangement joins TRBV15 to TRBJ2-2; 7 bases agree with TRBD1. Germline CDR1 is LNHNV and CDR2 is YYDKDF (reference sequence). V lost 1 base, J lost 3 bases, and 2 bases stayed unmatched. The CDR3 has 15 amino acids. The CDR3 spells CATSRAGTDTGELFF. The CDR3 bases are TGTGCCACCAGCAGAGCGGGGACAGACACCGGGGAGCTGTTTTTT.

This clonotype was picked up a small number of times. CDR3 bases: TGTGCCATCAGAGGAGCCGGGACAGGGGGTGATGGCACTGAAGCTTTCTTT. This sequence encodes CAIRGAGTGGDGTEAFF. The chain joins TRBV10-3 to TRBJ1-1; 11 nucleotides agree with TRBD1. Germline trimming cut 6 bases from V and 4 bases from J; bases unmatched to any gene: 13. CDR1 is ENHRY, CDR2 SYGVKD, per germline. The CDR3 spans 17 residues.

CDR3 sequence: CASLLWQETQYF. CDR3 nucleotides: TGTGCCAGCCTTTTATGGCAAGAGACCCAGTACTTC. The chain employs TRBV5-8 and TRBJ2-5, with unresolved D. Trimming cost V 7 bases and J 2 bases, with 9 bases left between them. Germline CDR1 SGHTS, CDR2 YDEGEE. There are 12 residues in the CDR3.

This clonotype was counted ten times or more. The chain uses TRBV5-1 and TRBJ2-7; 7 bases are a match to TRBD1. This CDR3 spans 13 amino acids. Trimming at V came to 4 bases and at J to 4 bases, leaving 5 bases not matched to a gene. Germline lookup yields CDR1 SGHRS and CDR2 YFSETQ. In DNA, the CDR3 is TGCGCCAGCAGCCGGGACAGCGAATACGAGCAGTACTTC. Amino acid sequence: CASSRDSEYEQYF.

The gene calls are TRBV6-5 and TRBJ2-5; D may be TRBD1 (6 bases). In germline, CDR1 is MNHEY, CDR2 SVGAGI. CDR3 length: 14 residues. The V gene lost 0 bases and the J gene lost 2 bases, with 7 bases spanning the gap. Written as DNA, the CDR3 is TGTGCCAGCAGTTACTCCCAGGGGCAAGAGACCCAGTACTTC. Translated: CASSYSQGQETQYF.

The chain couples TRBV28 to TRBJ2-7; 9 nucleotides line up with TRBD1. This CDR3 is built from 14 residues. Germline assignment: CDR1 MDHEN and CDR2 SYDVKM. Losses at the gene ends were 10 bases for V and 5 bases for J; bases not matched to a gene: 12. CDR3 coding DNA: TGTGCCACCGAGACCGGGACAGGGCTGGACGAGCAGTACTTC. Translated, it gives CATETGTGLDEQYF.

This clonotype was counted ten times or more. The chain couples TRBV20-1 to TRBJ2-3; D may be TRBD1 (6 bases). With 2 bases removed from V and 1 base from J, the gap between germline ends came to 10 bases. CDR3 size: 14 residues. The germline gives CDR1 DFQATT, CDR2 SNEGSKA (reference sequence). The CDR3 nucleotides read TGCAGTGCTAGACGGGCAGGGGGCACAGATACGCAGTATTTT. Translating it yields CSARRAGGTDTQYF.

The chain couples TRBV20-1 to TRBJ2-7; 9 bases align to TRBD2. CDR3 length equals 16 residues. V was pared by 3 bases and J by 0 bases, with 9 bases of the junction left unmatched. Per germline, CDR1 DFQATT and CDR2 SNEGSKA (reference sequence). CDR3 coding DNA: TGCAGTGCTAGTGCTATACTAGCGGGTATCTCCTACGAGCAGTACTTC. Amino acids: CSASAILAGISYEQYF.

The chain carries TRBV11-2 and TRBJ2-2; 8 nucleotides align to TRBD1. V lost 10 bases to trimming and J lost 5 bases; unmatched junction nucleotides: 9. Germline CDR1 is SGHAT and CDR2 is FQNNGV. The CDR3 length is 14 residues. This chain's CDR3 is CATTDRDPTGELFF. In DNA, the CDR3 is TGTGCCACGACGGACAGGGATCCGACCGGGGAGCTGTTTTTT.